The rows below give T cell receptor beta chains drawn from one sample of a study of identical twins. TCRdb ran MiXCR on the 5' RACE reads and lists one entry per CDR3 protein. The data contain 520,000 or so distinct CDR3 sequences, less than 25% of them singletons. These records were also assigned to another study, of T cells expressing NK-cell markers.

Sequenced: CD4+ T cells sorted from blood. Receptors were obtained from a woman under 30 in good health. Both conserved end residues are part of each CDR3. Each record gives: D gene, J gene, clone size, V gene, CDR3 DNA, CDR3 protein. A D gene is named only where the DNA matches it firmly. A row's size may be missing; if present it is once, few, many or a size class.

NA	TRBJ2-4	NA	TRBV6-2/TRBV6-3	TGTGCCAGCAGTAAAAATCCGGGGCCGGCCAAAAACATTCAGTACTTC	CASSKNPGPAKNIQYF
NA	TRBJ2-5	NA	TRBV11-2	TGTGCCAGCAGCGGCCGGGTAAGACAAGAGACCCAGTACTTC	CASSGRVRQETQYF
NA	TRBJ1-6	few	TRBV12-3/TRBV12-4	TGTGCCAGCGGCAGGGGCGGGGATAATTCACCCCTCCACTTT	CASGRGGDNSPLHF
TRBD2	TRBJ2-7	many	TRBV5-1	TGCGCCAGCAGCTTGGTAGCGGGGACTTCCTACGAGCAGTACTTC	CASSLVAGTSYEQYF
NA	TRBJ2-4	NA	TRBV20-1	TGCAGTGGGTCGGATAGGAACTTAAACATTCAGTACTTC	CSGSDRNLNIQYF
NA	TRBJ2-1	many	TRBV5-1	TGCGCCAGCAGCTTGGCACTTCGTTACAATGAGCAGTTCTTC	CASSLALRYNEQFF
TRBD2	TRBJ2-1	many	TRBV7-8	TGTGCCAGCAGCTTATCTAGCGGGAGGGGGTCCTACAATGAGCAGTTCTTC	CASSLSSGRGSYNEQFF
TRBD1	TRBJ1-1	few	TRBV20-1	TGCAGTGCTAGAGATCGGGACAGGGGAGGGGGTGAAGCTTTCTTT	CSARDRDRGGGEAFF
TRBD1	TRBJ2-7	few	TRBV29-1	TGCAGCGTTGAAGATCGTGCAGGGGGCGACGAGCAGTACTTC	CSVEDRAGGDEQYF
NA	TRBJ2-1	NA	TRBV20-1	TGCAGTGCTACGCCTCAAGTCTCCTACAATGAGCAGTTCTTC	CSATPQVSYNEQFF
TRBD1	TRBJ2-3	NA	TRBV20-1	TGCAGTGCCCAGGACAGGGCCCGAGATACGCAGTATTTT	CSAQDRARDTQYF
NA	TRBJ2-3	many	TRBV20-1	TGCAGTGCTAGAGGGGGGATCGGTGGGACGCAGTATTTT	CSARGGIGGTQYF
NA	TRBJ2-1	once	TRBV18	TGTGCCAGCTCAGGGAGGCAGTACAATGAGCAGTTCTTC	CASSGRQYNEQFF
NA	TRBJ2-7	few	TRBV6-6	TGTGCCAGCAGTTCCCCGGGTGCCTACGAGCAGTACTTC	CASSSPGAYEQYF
NA	TRBJ2-7	NA	TRBV10-3	TGTGCCATCAGTGAGTCCCTTAGGGACAAGCAGTACTTC	CAISESLRDKQYF
NA	TRBJ2-2	few	TRBV25-1	TGTGCCAGCAGTGATTCCCGAGGCCGCGCGAACACCGGGGAGCTGTTTTTT	CASSDSRGRANTGELFF
NA	TRBJ1-1	few	TRBV29-1	TGCAGCGCCGAGACGTTCGCTGAAGCTTTCTTT	CSAETFAEAFF
NA	TRBJ2-3	few	TRBV7-2	TGTGCCAGCAGCCCTGGTCCGTCGGCGCAGTATTTT	CASSPGPSAQYF
NA	TRBJ1-3	few	TRBV12-3/TRBV12-4	TGTGCCAGCAGTCCCGGGGAGGCAGTGGTCACCATATATTTT	CASSPGEAVVTIYF
NA	TRBJ2-2	NA	TRBV4-3	TGCGCCAGCAGCCAAGAAGGGGGAGGGGAGCTGTTTTTT	CASSQEGGGELFF
NA	TRBJ2-5	few	TRBV12-3/TRBV12-4	TGTGCCAGCAGTTTGGCGGATATAGAGACCCAGTACTTC	CASSLADIETQYF
TRBD2	TRBJ2-1	NA	TRBV5-6	TGTGCCAGCAGCTTGGGCCGGCGGGAGGGGGGTGAGCAGTTCTTC	CASSLGRREGGEQFF
NA	TRBJ2-1	NA	TRBV23-1	TGCGCCACCAATATCCGGGTCCCATTCCCCCAGTTCTTC	CATNIRVPFPQFF
NA	TRBJ2-3	NA	TRBV6-5	TGTGCCAGCAGTTACTCGCGCAGGGTGGAAGGATCAGATACGCAGTATTTT	CASSYSRRVEGSDTQYF
NA	TRBJ2-5	NA	TRBV20-1	TGCAGCGGGAAGATGGGAGAGACCCAGTACTTC	CSGKMGETQYF
TRBD2	TRBJ2-1	NA	TRBV20-1	TGCAGTGCTTTTAGCGGGGGACAAAGGAATGAGCAGTTCTTC	CSAFSGGQRNEQFF
NA	TRBJ2-1	few	TRBV29-1	TGCAGCGTTGTGAGACTGAGATTAGCCCCTGAGCAGTTCTTC	CSVVRLRLAPEQFF
NA	TRBJ1-1	NA	TRBV7-2	TGTGCCAGCAGCTTTGGGGGGCAGGACACTGAAGCTTTCTTT	CASSFGGQDTEAFF
TRBD1	TRBJ1-1	NA	TRBV7-9	TGTGCCAGCAGCCAGCCGACAGGGAGGAGGGCTGAAGCTTTCTTT	CASSQPTGRRAEAFF
NA	TRBJ1-1	NA	TRBV29-1	TGCAGCGTTGAATTTACGTTACAGTTGAACACTGAAGCTTTCTTT	CSVEFTLQLNTEAFF
NA	TRBJ2-3	few	TRBV4-3	TGCGCCAGCAGCCAAGGACCATTCTCCTCCACAGATACGCAGTATTTT	CASSQGPFSSTDTQYF
NA	TRBJ2-7	NA	TRBV7-3	TGTGCCAGCAGCATATCTAGTGAATACGAGCAGTACTTC	CASSISSEYEQYF
NA	TRBJ1-2	few	TRBV6-5	TGTGCCAGCACTCGGGACGCCTATGGCTACACCTTC	CASTRDAYGYTF
TRBD2	TRBJ2-2	NA	TRBV20-1	TGCAGTGGTGCGGGGGACACCGGGGAGCTGTTTTTT	CSGAGDTGELFF
NA	TRBJ2-3	NA	TRBV4-3	TGCGCCAGCAGCCAAGAAGGGACTTACACAGATACGCAGTATTTT	CASSQEGTYTDTQYF
NA	TRBJ1-5	few	TRBV20-1	TGCAGTGCAGGGGTTATAGGTCAGCCCCAGCATTTT	CSAGVIGQPQHF
NA	TRBJ1-2	NA	TRBV6-1	TGTGCCAGCAGTCGGTCGACTGGGGCTAACTATGGCTACACCTTC	CASSRSTGANYGYTF
NA	TRBJ1-2	few	TRBV12-3/TRBV12-4	TGTGCCAGCAGTATAATGACCTATGGCTACACCTTC	CASSIMTYGYTF
NA	TRBJ1-1	NA	TRBV20-1	TGCAGTGCCCGGAGAGGTCAACAGCGAGACACTGAAGCTTTCTTT	CSARRGQQRDTEAFF
NA	TRBJ2-1	NA	TRBV7-2	TGTGCCAGCAGTTTACTACTCGAATACAATGAGCAGTTCTTC	CASSLLLEYNEQFF
TRBD2	TRBJ2-7	NA	TRBV9	TGTGCCAGCAGCGTAGAGGGCGGGGGATCCTACGAGCAGTACTTC	CASSVEGGGSYEQYF
NA	TRBJ1-1	few	TRBV10-3	TGTGCCATCAGTGAGACTCACAGGGTTACTGAAGCTTTCTTT	CAISETHRVTEAFF
NA	TRBJ2-1	medium-sized	TRBV3-1	TGTGCCAGCAGCCAAGAAGCGGAGAGGCGCTCCTTC	CASSQEAERRSF
NA	TRBJ1-6	NA	TRBV3-1	TGTGCCAGCAGCCAGATAGACTGGAACTATAATTCACCCCTCCACTTT	CASSQIDWNYNSPLHF
NA	TRBJ1-2	few	TRBV7-9	TGTGCCAGCAGCCTAGGGGGGGCCGCTGGCTACACCTTC	CASSLGGAAGYTF
TRBD1	TRBJ2-5	few	TRBV5-1	TGCGCCAGCAGCCACCGGGACAGGAAACGAGAGACCCAGTACTTC	CASSHRDRKRETQYF
TRBD2	TRBJ2-7	few	TRBV6-5	TGTGCCAGCAGTTACCGGGGAGGACTAGGTGGGGACGAGCAGTACTTC	CASSYRGGLGGDEQYF
TRBD2	TRBJ2-1	NA	TRBV25-1	TGTGCCAGCCGCGGGAGCCTCCCTTACAATGAGCAGTTCTTC	CASRGSLPYNEQFF
NA	TRBJ1-2	few	TRBV11-2	TGTGCCAGCTTCGGCTCCTATGGCTACACCTTC	CASFGSYGYTF
TRBD2	TRBJ2-1	many	TRBV29-1	TGCAGCGCTCCTCCTAGCGGGAAAGGCAATGAGCAGTTCTTC	CSAPPSGKGNEQFF
NA	TRBJ2-3	NA	TRBV12-3/TRBV12-4	TGTGCCAGCAAACCTAGCGCCGACACAGATACGCAGTATTTT	CASKPSADTDTQYF
NA	TRBJ2-5	few	TRBV12-3/TRBV12-4	TGTGCCAGCAGGACCTCGGGGACAGAGACCCAGTACTTC	CASRTSGTETQYF
NA	TRBJ2-7	NA	TRBV25-1	TGTGCCAGCAGCCCGCCCAGAGAGGGGGGAAGGCCCTACGAGCAGTACTTC	CASSPPREGGRPYEQYF
TRBD2	TRBJ2-5	few	TRBV19	TGTGCCAGTAGTATCAGTCCAGCGGGACTACAAGAGACCCAGTACTTC	CASSISPAGLQETQYF
TRBD1	TRBJ2-7	few	TRBV5-1	TGCGCCAGCAGCTTGTTCGCAGGACAGGGAACCCTTCGACAGCGCGAGCAGTACTTC	CASSLFAGQGTLRQREQYF
TRBD2	TRBJ2-1	NA	TRBV2	TGTGCCAGCAGTATAAGGGGGCGCGTTTGGATAGCGGGAGGAGAGGACAATGAGCAGTTCTTC	CASSIRGRVWIAGGEDNEQFF
NA	TRBJ2-7	many	TRBV12-3/TRBV12-4	TGTGCCAGCAGTAGAACGGAGCGCGAGCAGTACTTC	CASSRTEREQYF
NA	TRBJ1-2	NA	TRBV4-3	TGCGCCAGCAGCCGAGAACGAGAGGGGTTCTATGGCTACACCTTC	CASSREREGFYGYTF
TRBD1	TRBJ1-1	NA	TRBV3-1	TGTGCCAGCAGCAGGGCAGGGGGCGGGGAGACTGAAGCTTTCTTT	CASSRAGGGETEAFF
NA	TRBJ2-5	many	TRBV20-1	TGCAGTGCTAGACTCGAGACCCAGTACTTC	CSARLETQYF